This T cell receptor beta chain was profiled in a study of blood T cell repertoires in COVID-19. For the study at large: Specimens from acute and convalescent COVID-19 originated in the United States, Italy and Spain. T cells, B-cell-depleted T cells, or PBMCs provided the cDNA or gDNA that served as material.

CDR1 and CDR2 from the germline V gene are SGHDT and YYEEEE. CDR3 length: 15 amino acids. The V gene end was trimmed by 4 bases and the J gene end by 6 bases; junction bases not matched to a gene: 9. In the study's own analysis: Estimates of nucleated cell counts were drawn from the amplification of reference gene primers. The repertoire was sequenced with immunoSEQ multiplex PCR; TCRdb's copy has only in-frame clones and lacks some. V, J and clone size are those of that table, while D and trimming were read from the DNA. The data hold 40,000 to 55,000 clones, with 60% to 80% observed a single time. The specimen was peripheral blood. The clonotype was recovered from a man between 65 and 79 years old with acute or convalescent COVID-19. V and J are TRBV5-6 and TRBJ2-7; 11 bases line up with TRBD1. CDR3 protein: CASSPEDRGRGEQYF. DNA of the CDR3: TGTGCCAGCAGCCCGGAGGACAGGGGGCGAGGCGAGCAGTACTTC. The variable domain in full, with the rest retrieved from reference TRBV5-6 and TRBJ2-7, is DAGVTQSPTHLIKTRGQQVTLRCSPKSGHDTVSWYQQALGQGPQFIFQYYEEEERQRGNFPDRFSGHQFPNYSSELNVNALLLGDSALYLCASSPEDRGRGEQYFGPGTRLTVT.